These T cell receptor beta chains were read from a single sample in a study of blood T cell repertoires in COVID-19. The method was immunoSEQ multiplex PCR; TCRdb's version includes in-frame clones alone and lacks a portion of them. The table has 30,000 to 35,000 clones, 89% seen once. The material sequenced was peripheral blood. The receptors here all came from a man older than 75 with acute or convalescent COVID-19. Each CDR3 is given with its conserved first and last residue. Each record gives: clone size, D gene, V gene, J gene, CDR3 DNA, CDR3 protein. The D gene is left open where the match is weak. Only part of the rows carry a size: once, few, many, or a class if the clone is expanded.

>-|-|TRBV5-4|TRBJ2-7
TGTGCCAGCAGCTTGGGGGGGTCCAGGGGAGCCCACGAGCAGTACTTC
CASSLGGSRGAHEQYF
>once|TRBD1|TRBV6-4|TRBJ2-7
TGTGCCAGCAAACAGGGGACCTACGAGCAGTACTTC
CASKQGTYEQYF
>-|-|TRBV9|TRBJ1-4
TGTGCCAGCAGCTCGACAACAACTAATGAAAAACTGTTTTTT
CASSSTTTNEKLFF
>-|-|TRBV12-3/TRBV12-4|TRBJ1-1
TGTGCCAGCAGTCAAACAAGGAACACTGAAGCTTTCTTT
CASSQTRNTEAFF
>once|TRBD1|TRBV27|TRBJ1-2
TGTGCCAGCAGTTTAACAGGGGGCGGGGGCTATGGCTACACCTTC
CASSLTGGGGYGYTF
>-|TRBD1|TRBV14|TRBJ1-1
TGTGCCAGCAGCCCTCGACAGGGTGGGACCCACACTGAAGCTTTCTTT
CASSPRQGGTHTEAFF
>-|-|TRBV28|TRBJ2-2
TGTGCCAGCAGTTTGTCAGACACCGGGGAGCTGTTTTTT
CASSLSDTGELFF
>-|TRBD2|TRBV5-4|TRBJ2-2
TGTGCCAGCGGTCCATCTAGCGGGAGGGCGGGGGAGCTGTTTTTT
CASGPSSGRAGELFF
>-|-|TRBV7-6|TRBJ2-7
TGTGCCAGCAGCTTATCCAGATACCCCTCCCTCGACGAGCAGTACTTC
CASSLSRYPSLDEQYF
>-|-|TRBV25-1|TRBJ2-1
TGTGCCAGCAGCGCGCTCTACAATGAGCAGTTCTTC
CASSALYNEQFF
>-|TRBD1|TRBV5-4|TRBJ2-2
TGTGCCAGCAGCCCGCCCCGTCCGACAGGGCCCGGGGAGCTGTTTTTT
CASSPPRPTGPGELFF